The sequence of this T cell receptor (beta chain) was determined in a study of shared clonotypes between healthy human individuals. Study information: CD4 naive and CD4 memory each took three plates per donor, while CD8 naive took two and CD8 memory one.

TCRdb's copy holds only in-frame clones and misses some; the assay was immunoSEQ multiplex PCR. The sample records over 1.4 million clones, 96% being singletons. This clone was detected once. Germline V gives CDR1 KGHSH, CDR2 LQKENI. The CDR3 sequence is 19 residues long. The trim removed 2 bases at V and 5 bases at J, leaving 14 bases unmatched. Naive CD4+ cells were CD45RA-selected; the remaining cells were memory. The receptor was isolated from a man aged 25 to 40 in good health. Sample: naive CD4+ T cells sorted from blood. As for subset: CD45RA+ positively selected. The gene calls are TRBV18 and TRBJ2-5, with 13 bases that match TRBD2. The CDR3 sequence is CASSPSRLGLAGAGETQYF. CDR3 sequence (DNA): TGTGCCAGCTCACCATCAAGACTTGGACTAGCGGGAGCAGGGGAGACCCAGTACTTC.